These 20 T cell receptor beta chains were all obtained from the same sample, sequenced in a study of cytomegalovirus exposure and HLA in healthy donors. Amplification used 60 Vbeta primers and 13 Jbeta primers. Clones were read by immunoSEQ multiplex PCR, and TCRdb kept only the in-frame ones, dropping some. Of roughly 140,000 clones listed, 50% to 75% were seen once; the top ten hold about 3%. Material: PBMCs. The origin of the receptors is a woman aged 30 to 39 in good health and CMV-seropositive.

The chain couples TRBV7-9 to TRBJ2-1; 14 bases align to TRBD2. The CDR3 runs to 13 residues. CDR1 and CDR2 from the germline V gene are SEHNR and FQNEAQ (reference sequence). The trim removed 4 bases at V and 13 bases at J, leaving 3 bases unmatched. In nucleotides, the CDR3 is TGTGCCAGCAGCTGGGGACTAGCGGGGGACCAGTTCTTC. Encoded protein: CASSWGLAGDQFF.

CDR3 amino acids: CASSLGDSEAFF. CDR3 in DNA: TGTGCCAGCAGCTTGGGAGACAGTGAAGCTTTCTTT. The genes are TRBV5-5 and TRBJ1-1; weak D call: TRBD1 (5 bases). The CDR3 length is 12 residues. V lost 0 bases, J lost 7 bases, and 7 bases lay in between. Looked up from germline, CDR1 is SGHKS and CDR2 is YYEKEE (reference sequence).

V is TRBV19 and J is TRBJ1-5; D gene ambiguous. V shed 0 bases and J shed 5 bases, with 17 bases lying between them. This CDR3 has 17 amino acids. CDR1 is LNHDA, CDR2 SQIVND, per germline (reference sequence). CDR3 sequence (DNA): TGTGCCAGTAGTATAGATCGGTACAGCGGGATGGATCAGCCCCAGCATTTT. This gives the protein CASSIDRYSGMDQPQHF.

This clone has a handful of counts. J is TRBJ1-6 and V is TRBV28; TRBD1 matches at 7 bases. Germline loops: CDR1 MDHEN, CDR2 SYDVKM. The V and J ends lost 8 bases and 9 bases, in that order; junction bases with no gene match: 10. The CDR3 is 14 residues long. CDR3 in amino acids: CASVPGQIGSPLHF. CDR3 coding DNA: TGTGCCAGCGTTCCGGGACAGATCGGTTCACCCCTCCACTTT.

This clone was detected once. V and J are TRBV7-9 and TRBJ1-2; D gene uncertain. V shed 1 base and J shed 4 bases, with 10 bases lying between them. In germline, CDR1 is SEHNR, CDR2 FQNEAQ (reference sequence). The CDR3 sequence is 14 residues long. CDR3 residues: CASSLGGGGYGYTF. The CDR3 bases are TGTGCCAGCAGCTTAGGTGGAGGAGGCTATGGCTACACCTTC.

The chain uses TRBV7-9 and TRBJ2-3; 9 bases map to TRBD1. Looked up from germline, CDR1 is SEHNR and CDR2 is FQNEAQ (reference sequence). The CDR3 contains 16 residues. Trimming at V came to 4 bases and at J to 3 bases, leaving 8 bases not matched to a gene. The chain's CDR3 is CASSSSGTGKTDTQYF. The CDR3 DNA reads TGTGCCAGCAGCTCCTCCGGGACAGGGAAAACAGATACGCAGTATTTT.

A word on this clone: Relative to the germline gene, one junction end is altered; a read error may explain this. This sample includes further DNA sequences coding for the same CDR3. The chain is built from TRBV7-9 and TRBJ1-5; unclear D gene. In germline, CDR1 is SEHNR, CDR2 FQNEAQ (reference sequence). This CDR3 contains 16 residues. The CDR3 DNA reads TGCGCCAGCAGCTTAGGTGCGGGAGGCAGCAATCAGCCCCAGCATTTT. As protein: CASSLGAGGSNQPQHF.

The rearrangement links TRBV29-1 to TRBJ2-2; TRBD1 agrees at 9 bases. There are 14 residues in the CDR3. Germline V gene sequence: CDR1 SQVTM, CDR2 ANQGSEA. The ends lost 6 bases at V and 3 bases at J; junction bases unmatched: 5. The CDR3 bases are TGCAGCGTGACACAGGGGGCGGACACCGGGGAGCTGTTTTTT. Its translation: CSVTQGADTGELFF.

The CDR3 region has the DNA TGTGCCAGCAGCCCAGGAAGCGGGGGGGACAATGAGCAGTTCTTC. Translation gives CASSPGSGGDNEQFF. The rearrangement joins TRBV9 to TRBJ2-1, with 10 bases lining up with TRBD2. V shed 4 bases and J 5 bases; nucleotides not matched to a gene: 6. Germline loops: CDR1 SGDLS, CDR2 YYNGEE. The CDR3 totals 15 residues.

The chain carries TRBV28 and TRBJ1-4; D is possibly TRBD1 (5 bases). This CDR3 is 14 amino acids long. Germline V gene sequence: CDR1 MDHEN, CDR2 SYDVKM. Trimming left V 7 bases short and J 2 bases short, with 11 bases between. In DNA, the CDR3 is TGTGCCAGCATTAGCGGGGCTACTAATGAAAAACTGTTTTTT. Translated: CASISGATNEKLFF.

On this clone: The sample contains more than one DNA sequence encoding this CDR3. V gene TRBV4-1 combines with J gene TRBJ2-3; D gene unclear. The CDR3 extends over 13 amino acids. Germline CDR1 MGHRA, CDR2 YSYEKL. V was clipped by 4 bases and J by 0 bases, with 5 bases between them. The CDR3 region is CASSPTSTDTQYF. The CDR3 DNA is TGCGCCAGCAGCCCGACTAGCACAGATACGCAGTATTTT.

CDR3 loop: CASSVQETQYF. For the CDR3, the DNA is TGTGCCAGCAGCGTCCAGGAGACCCAGTACTTC. The rearrangement joins TRBV11-2 to TRBJ2-5, with D unclear. The germline V and J ends were trimmed by 5 bases and 5 bases, with 6 bases remaining between them. Germline V gene data show CDR1 as SGHAT and CDR2 as FQNNGV. The CDR3 has 11 amino acids.

This sequence joins TRBV5-7 and TRBJ2-5; D unclear. TRBV5-7 is known as an ORF, though its function is uncertain. This CDR3 comprises 16 residues. Trimming cost V 4 bases and J 3 bases, with 19 bases left between them. DNA for the CDR3: TGTGCCAGCAGCCCGCGTTGGTCCAAGGAGAAAGAGACCCAGTACTTC. Amino acids: CASSPRWSKEKETQYF.

The chain couples TRBV27 to TRBJ1-2; D call uncertain. CDR3 size: 13 residues. The V end was cut by 4 bases, the J end by 3 bases, with 9 bases between. Germline CDR1 and CDR2: MNHEY and SMNVEV (reference sequence). The CDR3 sequence: CASSSYGYYGYTF. The CDR3 DNA reads as TGTGCCAGCAGTTCCTACGGTTACTATGGCTACACCTTC.

The gene calls are TRBV10-1 and TRBJ1-1; weak D call: TRBD1 (5 bases). Germline-derived CDR1 and CDR2 are WNHNN and SYGVQD (reference sequence). This CDR3 has 14 residues. With 3 bases removed from V and 0 bases from J, the gap between germline ends came to 8 bases. CDR3 DNA sequence: TGCGCCAGCAGTGATGACAGTTTGAACACTGAAGCTTTCTTT. This encodes CASSDDSLNTEAFF.

This chain connects TRBV2 to TRBJ1-2; 9 bases agree with TRBD1. The germline V gene encodes CDR1 SNHLY and CDR2 FYNNEI. The CDR3 totals 16 residues. The J segment lost 5 bases and the V segment lost 7 bases, leaving 14 bases of the junction unmatched. CDR3 residues: CASTVPAGTGSYGYTF. The CDR3 DNA follows: TGTGCCAGCACAGTGCCCGCCGGGACAGGGTCGTATGGCTACACCTTC.

The rearrangement uses TRBV5-1 and TRBJ2-3; 9 nucleotides align to TRBD1. The V and J ends lost 0 bases and 4 bases, in that order; junction bases with no gene match: 6. Germline CDR1 SGHRS, CDR2 YFSETQ. This CDR3 comprises 16 residues. This CDR3 reads CASSLVYRGLADTQYF. The DNA of the CDR3 is TGCGCCAGCAGCTTGGTGTACAGGGGGCTCGCAGATACGCAGTATTTT.

The chain has TRBV5-1 and TRBJ1-3; TRBD1 aligns across 7 bases. The CDR3 spans 14 residues. Trimming removed 4 bases from V and 4 bases from J; junction bases left unmatched: 5. Germline-derived CDR1 and CDR2 are SGHRS and YFSETQ. This chain's CDR3 is CASSAQGSGNTIYF. CDR3 DNA: TGCGCCAGCAGCGCACAGGGGTCCGGAAACACCATATATTTT. Drawing the rest from reference TRBV5-1 and TRBJ1-3, the complete variable domain is KAGVTQTPRYLIKTRGQQVTLSCSPISGHRSVSWYQQTPGQGLQFLFEYFSETQRNKGNFPGRFSGRQFSNSRSEMNVSTLELGDSALYLCASSAQGSGNTIYFGEGSWLTVV.

The chain uses TRBV4-1 and TRBJ2-7; TRBD1 agrees at 10 bases. Germline lookup yields CDR1 MGHRA and CDR2 YSYEKL. V trimming: 4 bases; J trimming: 4 bases; junction bases outside the gene matches: 7. This CDR3 has 15 residues. The CDR3 nucleotides are TGCGCCAGCAGCCGAGGGACAGGGGAAAGATACGAGCAGTACTTC. Residues: CASSRGTGERYEQYF.

The chain recombines TRBV18 with TRBJ1-2; maybe TRBD1 (6 bases). The V gene lost 4 bases and the J gene lost 8 bases, with 14 bases spanning the gap. Germline V gives CDR1 KGHSH, CDR2 LQKENI. The CDR3 contains 13 residues. In DNA, the CDR3 is TGTGCCAGCTCACTTCGACAGGAAGAGGGCTACACCTTC. Translating gives CASSLRQEEGYTF.